This is a list of T cell receptor beta chains from one sample in a study of identical twins. From the 5' RACE reads, TCRdb called clonotypes with MiXCR, one entry per CDR3 protein. This table holds around 550,000 distinct CDR3 sequences, approximately 16% found once. Separately, the same data were catalogued under a study of yellow fever vaccine responses in identical twins.

What was sequenced was CD4+ T cells sorted from blood. Receptors originate from a woman younger than 30 in good health. Both conserved end residues are part of each CDR3. The order of the fields is D gene, clone size, J gene, V gene, CDR3 protein, CDR3 DNA. The D gene is left open where the match is weak. Clone size is stated in some rows and not others, as once, few, many or a class when expanded.

>-|few|TRBJ2-1|TRBV5-1
CASSPGTVVLDEQFF
TGCGCCAGCAGCCCGGGGACTGTGGTTCTGGATGAGCAGTTCTTC
>TRBD2|-|TRBJ2-7|TRBV12-3/TRBV12-4
CASRVAGGSYEQYF
TGTGCCAGCAGGGTAGCGGGAGGGTCCTACGAGCAGTACTTC
>-|-|TRBJ1-1|TRBV7-6
CASSVDGTGTEAFF
TGTGCCAGCAGCGTAGACGGGACCGGCACTGAAGCTTTCTTT
>TRBD1|few|TRBJ1-4|TRBV20-1
CSARQDRVNNEKLFF
TGCAGTGCTAGGCAAGACAGGGTCAATAATGAAAAACTGTTTTTT
>TRBD2|-|TRBJ2-3|TRBV20-1
CSARDRGLAGGTDTQYF
TGCAGTGCTAGAGATCGGGGACTAGCGGGGGGAACAGATACGCAGTATTTT
>-|few|TRBJ2-5|TRBV20-1
CSASHTQAGGETQYF
TGCAGTGCTAGCCACACCCAGGCAGGCGGCGAGACCCAGTACTTC
>TRBD2|-|TRBJ2-7|TRBV3-1
CASSARGLAGTYEQYF
TGTGCCAGCAGCGCCCGCGGGCTAGCGGGCACCTACGAGCAGTACTTC
>TRBD2|-|TRBJ2-5|TRBV20-1
CSARALAGLWYF
TGCAGTGCTAGAGCCCTAGCGGGGCTCTGGTACTTC
>-|-|TRBJ1-1|TRBV12-5
CASGLGQQGEAFF
TGTGCTAGTGGTTTGGGACAGCAAGGTGAAGCTTTCTTT
>-|many|TRBJ2-2|TRBV5-1
CASSLYTGELFF
TGTGCCAGCAGTTTATACACCGGGGAGCTGTTTTTT
>-|few|TRBJ2-3|TRBV24-1
CATQRLGTDTQYF
TGTGCCACCCAAAGACTGGGCACAGATACGCAGTATTTT
>-|few|TRBJ1-5|TRBV10-3
CATMRALDINQPQHF
TGTGCCACCATGAGGGCCCTGGACATCAATCAGCCCCAGCATTTT
>TRBD1|-|TRBJ2-4|TRBV6-1
CASSPPEGTPGGNIQYF
TGTGCCAGCAGCCCCCCCGAGGGGACGCCAGGGGGAAACATTCAGTACTTC
>TRBD1|few|TRBJ2-5|TRBV29-1
CSANTGGSYQETQYF
TGCAGCGCAAACACAGGGGGCTCGTACCAAGAGACCCAGTACTTC
>TRBD2|-|TRBJ2-1|TRBV12-3/TRBV12-4
CASSLARLAGWNEQFF
TGTGCCAGCAGTTTAGCGCGTCTAGCGGGATGGAATGAGCAGTTCTTC
>-|many|TRBJ2-7|TRBV5-6
CASSLDKSYEQYF
TGTGCCAGCAGCTTGGACAAGTCCTACGAGCAGTACTTC
>-|-|TRBJ1-2|TRBV28
CASSVLSSYGYTF
TGTGCCAGCAGTGTCCTTTCTAGCTATGGCTACACCTTC
>TRBD2|-|TRBJ2-1|TRBV27
CASSTITAPGLAYNEQFF
TGTGCCAGCAGTACTATTACCGCCCCCGGACTAGCCTACAATGAGCAGTTCTTC
>-|-|TRBJ2-1|TRBV28
CASTQIGRINEQFF
TGTGCCAGCACCCAAATAGGACGAATCAATGAGCAGTTCTTC
>-|-|TRBJ2-7|TRBV7-9
CASSLEGGRWLEQYF
TGTGCCAGCAGCTTAGAGGGGGGGCGCTGGCTCGAGCAGTACTTC
>-|-|TRBJ2-5|TRBV6-5
CASSSRLIETQYF
TGTGCCAGCAGTTCCCGGTTGATAGAGACCCAGTACTTC
>TRBD2|-|TRBJ2-1|TRBV20-1
CSAIGSSGGDEQFF
TGCAGTGCTATCGGGTCTAGCGGGGGCGATGAGCAGTTCTTC
>TRBD1|few|TRBJ2-5|TRBV7-8
CASSQSVRDRGGETQYF
TGTGCCAGCAGCCAATCCGTCCGGGACAGGGGTGGGGAGACCCAGTACTTC
>-|few|TRBJ2-3|TRBV24-1
CATNGRNTDTQYF
TGTGCCACCAACGGCAGAAACACAGATACGCAGTATTTT
>TRBD1|many|TRBJ1-4|TRBV3-1
CASSPTLQGGNEKLFF
TGTGCCAGCAGCCCTACCCTACAGGGGGGGAATGAAAAACTGTTTTTT
>-|few|TRBJ2-1|TRBV29-1
CSVVRGVQAQFF
TGCAGCGTTGTTAGGGGGGTTCAGGCGCAGTTCTTC
>TRBD2|-|TRBJ2-2|TRBV24-1
CATSDFAGGATGELFF
TGTGCCACCAGTGATTTTGCGGGAGGGGCCACCGGGGAGCTGTTTTTT
>-|few|TRBJ2-3|TRBV4-1
CASKGRTDTQYF
TGCGCCAGCAAAGGGCGAACAGATACGCAGTATTTT
>-|many|TRBJ2-2|TRBV9
CASSVGVGELFF
TGTGCCAGCAGCGTAGGGGTCGGGGAGCTGTTTTTT
>-|-|TRBJ2-7|TRBV15
CATSRGGVGYYEQYF
TGTGCCACCAGCAGAGGGGGAGTTGGTTACTACGAGCAGTACTTC
>TRBD2|-|TRBJ2-7|TRBV2
CASSEELAEAYEQYF
TGTGCCAGCAGTGAAGAACTAGCGGAAGCCTACGAGCAGTACTTC
>TRBD2|-|TRBJ2-1|TRBV20-1
CSARDPGGAIFEQFF
TGCAGTGCTAGAGATCCGGGGGGGGCCATCTTTGAGCAGTTCTTC
>-|many|TRBJ1-5|TRBV7-2
CASSFRNQPQHF
TGTGCCAGCAGCTTCCGCAATCAGCCCCAGCATTTT
>TRBD1|-|TRBJ2-2|TRBV6-1
CASDRVTGELFF
TGTGCCAGCGACAGGGTTACCGGGGAGCTGTTTTTT
>TRBD1|-|TRBJ2-6|TRBV4-1
CASGDRGTSGANVLTF
TGCGCCAGCGGGGACAGGGGAACCTCTGGGGCCAACGTCCTGACTTTC
>-|-|TRBJ2-2|TRBV29-1
CSAGLLGANTGELFF
TGCAGCGCCGGTTTACTAGGAGCGAACACCGGGGAGCTGTTTTTT
>-|few|TRBJ2-7|TRBV7-9
CASSPRRGGSTSYEQYF
TGTGCCAGCAGCCCACGCCGTGGAGGGTCGACCTCCTACGAGCAGTACTTC
>-|-|TRBJ2-5|TRBV20-1
CSAPLSEVRETQYF
TGCAGTGCCCCACTAAGTGAGGTGCGGGAGACCCAGTACTTC
>-|few|TRBJ2-5|TRBV20-1
CSARGGTLETQYF
TGCAGTGCTCGGGGTGGGACACTAGAGACCCAGTACTTC
>-|-|TRBJ2-1|TRBV12-3/TRBV12-4
CASRWGGGVTGNEQFF
TGTGCCAGCAGGTGGGGAGGGGGCGTCACTGGCAATGAGCAGTTCTTC
>TRBD1|-|TRBJ1-3|TRBV12-3/TRBV12-4
CASSQTGIGNTIYF
TGTGCCAGCAGTCAGACAGGGATAGGAAACACCATATATTTT
>TRBD2|many|TRBJ2-1|TRBV24-1
CATSDFSRTSGNSDEQFF
TGTGCCACCAGTGATTTCTCGAGGACTAGCGGGAACAGCGATGAGCAGTTCTTC
>-|-|TRBJ2-5|TRBV29-1
CSVVAGLHQETQYF
TGCAGCGTTGTGGCGGGACTGCACCAAGAGACCCAGTACTTC
>TRBD2|few|TRBJ2-1|TRBV7-2
CASSLAPTRWSSGRSYNEQFF
TGTGCCAGCAGCTTAGCCCCAACCCGGTGGAGTAGCGGGCGCTCCTACAATGAGCAGTTCTTC
>-|-|TRBJ1-5|TRBV4-1
CASSQFMGGQPQHF
TGCGCCAGCAGCCAATTTATGGGGGGTCAGCCCCAGCATTTT
>TRBD2|many|TRBJ2-4|TRBV5-1
CASSLEGTSGLAKNIQYF
TGCGCCAGCAGCTTGGAAGGGACTAGCGGCTTAGCCAAAAACATTCAGTACTTC
>-|-|TRBJ2-5|TRBV2
CASRRGIQETQYF
TGTGCCAGCAGGAGGGGCATCCAAGAGACCCAGTACTTC